What follows is one T cell receptor (beta chain) and its context. This table comes from immunoSEQ multiplex PCR, and its TCRdb copy is limited to in-frame clones, with some not included. The sample consists of roughly 200,000 clones, just under 95% of them appearing once. The record originates from a study of control samples from healthy donors and cancer patients. Germline CDR1 and CDR2: MNHNS and SASEGT. This CDR3 contains 15 residues. V was clipped by 1 base and J by 3 bases, with 13 bases between them. This clonotype was obtained from a man between 18 and 35 years old in good health. The sample was blood. The gene calls are TRBV6-1 and TRBJ2-7; weak D call: TRBD1 (6 bases). This chain's CDR3 is CASSEEYRAHYEQYF. CDR3 sequence (DNA): TGTGCCAGCAGTGAAGAGTACAGGGCCCACTACGAGCAGTACTTC.